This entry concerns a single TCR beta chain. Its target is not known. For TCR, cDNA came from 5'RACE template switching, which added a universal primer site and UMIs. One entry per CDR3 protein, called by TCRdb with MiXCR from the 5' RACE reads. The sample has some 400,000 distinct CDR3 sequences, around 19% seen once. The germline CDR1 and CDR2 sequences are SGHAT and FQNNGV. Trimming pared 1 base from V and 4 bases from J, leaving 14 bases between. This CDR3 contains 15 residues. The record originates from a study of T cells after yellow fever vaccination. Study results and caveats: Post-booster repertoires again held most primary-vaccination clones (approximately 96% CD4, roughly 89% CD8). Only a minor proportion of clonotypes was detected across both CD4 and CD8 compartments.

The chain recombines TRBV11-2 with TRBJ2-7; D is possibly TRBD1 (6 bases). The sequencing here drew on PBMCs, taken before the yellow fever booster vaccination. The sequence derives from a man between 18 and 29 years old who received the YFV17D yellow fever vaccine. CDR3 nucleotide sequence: TGTGCCAGCAGCTTAGTACCGGACAGCTATTACGAGCAGTACTTC. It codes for CASSLVPDSYYEQYF.